A selection of T cell receptor beta chains follows, all from one sample in a study of blood T cells in healthy people across ages. TCRdb re-called the 5' RACE reads through MiXCR, storing one row per CDR3 protein. The sample has about 1.7 million distinct CDR3 sequences, approximately 28% seen once. The sequenced sample was blood. These receptors came from a woman aged 25-40 years in good health. CDR3s include the opening cysteine and the closing phenylalanine or tryptophan. The order of the fields is clone size, CDR3 length, V gene, D gene, J gene, CDR3 protein, CDR3 DNA. A D gene is named only where the DNA matches it firmly. Clone size is shown for a subset of rows, as once, few, many or a class of expanded clone.

clone size: NA; CDR3 length: 13; V gene: TRBV20-1; D gene: NA; J gene: TRBJ2-5; CDR3 protein: CSAGQGVGETQYF; CDR3 DNA: TGCAGTGCCGGGCAGGGAGTGGGAGAGACCCAGTACTTC
clone size: NA; CDR3 length: 15; V gene: TRBV9; D gene: NA; J gene: TRBJ1-4; CDR3 protein: CASSVATGRHEKLFF; CDR3 DNA: TGTGCCAGCAGCGTAGCCACAGGGAGGCATGAAAAACTGTTTTTT
clone size: NA; CDR3 length: 13; V gene: TRBV19; D gene: TRBD2; J gene: TRBJ2-1; CDR3 protein: CASRGLAGVEQFF; CDR3 DNA: TGTGCCAGTAGAGGACTAGCGGGAGTTGAGCAGTTCTTC
clone size: NA; CDR3 length: 14; V gene: TRBV7-8; D gene: NA; J gene: TRBJ1-1; CDR3 protein: CASSIRTVNTEAFF; CDR3 DNA: TGTGCCAGCAGCATCCGGACGGTGAACACTGAAGCTTTCTTT
clone size: NA; CDR3 length: 15; V gene: TRBV4-3; D gene: TRBD1; J gene: TRBJ2-1; CDR3 protein: CASTRDRGQGNEQFF; CDR3 DNA: TGCGCCAGCACGAGGGACAGGGGACAGGGGAATGAGCAGTTCTTC
clone size: few; CDR3 length: 15; V gene: TRBV7-2; D gene: NA; J gene: TRBJ1-5; CDR3 protein: CASSTQGTSNQPQHF; CDR3 DNA: TGTGCCAGCAGCACCCAGGGGACTAGCAATCAGCCCCAGCATTTT
clone size: few; CDR3 length: 12; V gene: TRBV5-1; D gene: NA; J gene: TRBJ2-7; CDR3 protein: CASRAADYEQYF; CDR3 DNA: TGCGCCAGCCGGGCAGCTGACTACGAGCAGTACTTC
clone size: NA; CDR3 length: 15; V gene: TRBV5-6; D gene: NA; J gene: TRBJ2-7; CDR3 protein: CASSFPGTGPHEQYF; CDR3 DNA: TGTGCCAGCAGCTTCCCCGGGACGGGACCTCACGAGCAGTACTTC
clone size: NA; CDR3 length: 15; V gene: TRBV5-6; D gene: TRBD2; J gene: TRBJ2-7; CDR3 protein: CASTSYPAGDVEQYF; CDR3 DNA: TGTGCCAGCACCTCTTACCCAGCGGGGGACGTCGAGCAGTACTTC
clone size: once; CDR3 length: 15; V gene: TRBV20-1; D gene: NA; J gene: TRBJ1-5; CDR3 protein: CSARSPQGLAQPQHF; CDR3 DNA: TGCAGTGCTAGATCCCCCCAGGGGTTAGCCCAGCCCCAGCATTTT
clone size: many; CDR3 length: 14; V gene: TRBV12-3/TRBV12-4; D gene: TRBD2; J gene: TRBJ2-4; CDR3 protein: CASSLGGVKNIQYF; CDR3 DNA: TGTGCCAGCAGTTTGGGAGGGGTCAAAAACATTCAGTACTTC
clone size: NA; CDR3 length: 18; V gene: TRBV7-2; D gene: TRBD2; J gene: TRBJ2-3; CDR3 protein: CASSSPSPLAGYTDTQYF; CDR3 DNA: TGTGCCAGCAGCTCACCGTCTCCCTTAGCGGGATACACAGATACGCAGTATTTT
clone size: NA; CDR3 length: 13; V gene: TRBV5-1; D gene: NA; J gene: TRBJ1-1; CDR3 protein: CASTSTGTTEAFF; CDR3 DNA: TGCGCCAGTACATCGACAGGTACCACTGAAGCTTTCTTT
clone size: few; CDR3 length: 14; V gene: TRBV5-1; D gene: TRBD2; J gene: TRBJ2-4; CDR3 protein: CASSSGGAGYIQYF; CDR3 DNA: TGCGCCAGCAGCTCGGGGGGGGCCGGATACATTCAGTACTTC
clone size: few; CDR3 length: 17; V gene: TRBV19; D gene: NA; J gene: TRBJ1-6; CDR3 protein: CASREKTGTSINSPLHF; CDR3 DNA: TGTGCCAGTAGGGAGAAAACCGGGACATCGATTAATTCACCCCTCCACTTT
clone size: NA; CDR3 length: 14; V gene: TRBV20-1; D gene: TRBD1; J gene: TRBJ1-1; CDR3 protein: CSARVGQGDTEAFF; CDR3 DNA: TGCAGTGCTAGAGTAGGGCAGGGGGACACTGAAGCTTTCTTT
clone size: many; CDR3 length: 16; V gene: TRBV7-2; D gene: TRBD2; J gene: TRBJ2-7; CDR3 protein: CASSFRTSGRSGEQYF; CDR3 DNA: TGTGCCAGCAGCTTCCGGACTAGCGGGAGATCGGGCGAGCAGTACTTC
clone size: NA; CDR3 length: 14; V gene: TRBV12-5; D gene: NA; J gene: TRBJ1-1; CDR3 protein: CASGPTFPNTEAFF; CDR3 DNA: TGTGCTAGTGGACCGACGTTCCCAAACACTGAAGCTTTCTTT
clone size: NA; CDR3 length: 13; V gene: TRBV6-1; D gene: TRBD1; J gene: TRBJ2-7; CDR3 protein: CASSGQGSPEQYF; CDR3 DNA: TGTGCCAGCTCGGGACAGGGGTCCCCCGAGCAGTACTTC
clone size: many; CDR3 length: 13; V gene: TRBV29-1; D gene: TRBD2; J gene: TRBJ2-4; CDR3 protein: CSVVVAGRNIQYF; CDR3 DNA: TGCAGCGTTGTCGTAGCGGGAAGAAACATTCAGTACTTC
clone size: few; CDR3 length: 13; V gene: TRBV2; D gene: TRBD2; J gene: TRBJ2-7; CDR3 protein: CASTGTSGYEQYF; CDR3 DNA: TGTGCCAGCACCGGGACTAGCGGCTACGAGCAGTACTTC
clone size: few; CDR3 length: 16; V gene: TRBV29-1; D gene: NA; J gene: TRBJ2-1; CDR3 protein: CSAPGSSGLAYNEQFF; CDR3 DNA: TGCAGCGCCCCAGGTAGCTCGGGGCTTGCCTACAATGAGCAGTTCTTC
clone size: many; CDR3 length: 15; V gene: TRBV10-2; D gene: TRBD1; J gene: TRBJ2-7; CDR3 protein: CASSEGTGGPYEQYF; CDR3 DNA: TGCGCCAGCAGTGAAGGGACAGGGGGCCCCTACGAGCAGTACTTC
clone size: NA; CDR3 length: 15; V gene: TRBV11-2; D gene: NA; J gene: TRBJ2-2; CDR3 protein: CASSLLRDVFGELFF; CDR3 DNA: TGTGCCAGCAGCTTACTCAGGGATGTATTCGGGGAGCTGTTTTTT
clone size: NA; CDR3 length: 14; V gene: TRBV2; D gene: TRBD1; J gene: TRBJ1-2; CDR3 protein: CASRPQGTGYGYTF; CDR3 DNA: TGTGCCAGCAGACCACAGGGGACGGGCTATGGCTACACCTTC
clone size: NA; CDR3 length: 15; V gene: TRBV7-2; D gene: NA; J gene: TRBJ1-2; CDR3 protein: CASSLEGTRSYGYTF; CDR3 DNA: TGTGCCAGCAGCTTAGAAGGGACACGAAGCTATGGCTACACCTTC
clone size: NA; CDR3 length: 17; V gene: TRBV12-3/TRBV12-4; D gene: NA; J gene: TRBJ2-1; CDR3 protein: CTSSLALGGESYNEQFF; CDR3 DNA: TGTACCAGCAGTTTAGCGCTCGGGGGTGAGTCCTACAATGAGCAGTTCTTC
clone size: NA; CDR3 length: 13; V gene: TRBV7-9; D gene: NA; J gene: TRBJ2-3; CDR3 protein: CAKSQGDTDTQYF; CDR3 DNA: TGTGCCAAATCGCAGGGCGACACAGATACGCAGTATTTT
clone size: few; CDR3 length: 11; V gene: TRBV24-1; D gene: NA; J gene: TRBJ2-1; CDR3 protein: CATSFDRRVFF; CDR3 DNA: TGTGCCACCAGTTTTGACAGGAGGGTGTTCTTC
clone size: many; CDR3 length: 13; V gene: TRBV12-5; D gene: NA; J gene: TRBJ2-7; CDR3 protein: CASGLGETYEQYF; CDR3 DNA: TGTGCTAGTGGTTTAGGGGAAACCTACGAGCAGTACTTC
clone size: NA; CDR3 length: 14; V gene: TRBV5-1; D gene: TRBD1; J gene: TRBJ1-4; CDR3 protein: CASSLGQGEGKLFF; CDR3 DNA: TGCGCCAGCAGCTTGGGACAGGGTGAGGGAAAACTGTTTTTT
clone size: NA; CDR3 length: 16; V gene: TRBV5-1; D gene: NA; J gene: TRBJ2-1; CDR3 protein: CASSLPGRNGGNEQFF; CDR3 DNA: TGCGCCAGCAGCTTGCCTGGGAGAAATGGGGGCAATGAGCAGTTCTTC
clone size: few; CDR3 length: 14; V gene: TRBV2; D gene: NA; J gene: TRBJ2-5; CDR3 protein: CASRVTRVEETQYF; CDR3 DNA: TGTGCCAGCAGGGTCACTAGGGTAGAAGAGACCCAGTACTTC
clone size: NA; CDR3 length: 13; V gene: TRBV6-1; D gene: NA; J gene: TRBJ2-5; CDR3 protein: CAGSDSPQETQYF; CDR3 DNA: TGTGCCGGCAGTGATTCCCCCCAAGAGACCCAGTACTTC
clone size: NA; CDR3 length: 12; V gene: TRBV10-2; D gene: NA; J gene: TRBJ2-3; CDR3 protein: CVSSESGDTQYF; CDR3 DNA: TGCGTCAGCAGTGAGAGCGGAGATACGCAGTATTTT
clone size: NA; CDR3 length: 15; V gene: TRBV5-1; D gene: NA; J gene: TRBJ1-4; CDR3 protein: CASSLRTATNEKRFF; CDR3 DNA: TGCGCCAGCAGCCTCCGGACAGCAACTAATGAAAAACGGTTTTTT
clone size: NA; CDR3 length: 15; V gene: TRBV28; D gene: NA; J gene: TRBJ2-2; CDR3 protein: CASNLDSPRTGELFF; CDR3 DNA: TGTGCCAGCAATTTGGACAGCCCTCGCACCGGGGAGCTGTTTTTT
clone size: few; CDR3 length: 16; V gene: TRBV11-2; D gene: NA; J gene: TRBJ1-5; CDR3 protein: CASSRGDGGGNQPQHF; CDR3 DNA: TGTGCCAGCAGCCGAGGGGACGGAGGGGGCAATCAGCCCCAGCATTTT
clone size: few; CDR3 length: 13; V gene: TRBV7-9; D gene: NA; J gene: TRBJ2-1; CDR3 protein: CASTLGTLDEQFF; CDR3 DNA: TGTGCCAGCACCTTGGGTACACTCGATGAGCAGTTCTTC
clone size: many; CDR3 length: 15; V gene: TRBV10-3; D gene: TRBD1; J gene: TRBJ1-2; CDR3 protein: CAISGPDRGDYGYTF; CDR3 DNA: TGTGCCATCAGCGGGCCGGACAGGGGGGACTATGGCTACACCTTC
clone size: NA; CDR3 length: 16; V gene: TRBV15; D gene: TRBD2; J gene: TRBJ2-3; CDR3 protein: CATRIGTSGNVDTQYF; CDR3 DNA: TGTGCCACCAGGATCGGGACTAGCGGGAACGTAGATACGCAGTATTTT
clone size: many; CDR3 length: 15; V gene: TRBV10-3; D gene: NA; J gene: TRBJ2-6; CDR3 protein: CAISAGNSGANVLTF; CDR3 DNA: TGTGCCATCAGTGCGGGGAACTCTGGGGCCAACGTCCTGACTTTC
clone size: NA; CDR3 length: 14; V gene: TRBV11-2; D gene: NA; J gene: TRBJ2-5; CDR3 protein: CASRRSQGQETQYF; CDR3 DNA: TGTGCCAGCAGGCGTTCACAGGGACAAGAGACCCAGTACTTC
clone size: once; CDR3 length: 15; V gene: TRBV6-6; D gene: NA; J gene: TRBJ2-2; CDR3 protein: CASSYHRQVTGELFF; CDR3 DNA: TGTGCCAGCAGTTACCATCGGCAGGTCACCGGGGAGCTGTTTTTT
clone size: few; CDR3 length: 17; V gene: TRBV20-1; D gene: NA; J gene: TRBJ1-5; CDR3 protein: CSARETAFKDSNQPQHF; CDR3 DNA: TGCAGTGCTAGAGAGACAGCTTTCAAAGATAGCAATCAGCCCCAGCATTTT
clone size: NA; CDR3 length: 15; V gene: TRBV5-1; D gene: TRBD1; J gene: TRBJ2-7; CDR3 protein: CDSSLSGTGFAEQYF; CDR3 DNA: TGCGACAGCAGCTTGAGCGGGACAGGGTTCGCCGAGCAGTACTTC
clone size: few; CDR3 length: 14; V gene: TRBV6-2/TRBV6-3; D gene: NA; J gene: TRBJ1-1; CDR3 protein: CASSNPGLPTEAFF; CDR3 DNA: TGTGCCAGCAGTAACCCGGGACTTCCTACTGAAGCTTTCTTT
clone size: NA; CDR3 length: 16; V gene: TRBV11-2; D gene: NA; J gene: TRBJ2-3; CDR3 protein: CASSDLALVPTDTQYF; CDR3 DNA: TGTGCCAGCAGCGACCTAGCGCTCGTCCCCACAGATACGCAGTATTTT
clone size: NA; CDR3 length: 16; V gene: TRBV6-6; D gene: NA; J gene: TRBJ2-2; CDR3 protein: CASSYPGTQPTGELFF; CDR3 DNA: TGTGCCAGCAGTTACCCGGGGACACAACCCACCGGGGAGCTGTTTTTT
clone size: NA; CDR3 length: 12; V gene: TRBV6-4; D gene: NA; J gene: TRBJ2-3; CDR3 protein: CASSGPRRRQYF; CDR3 DNA: TGTGCCAGCAGTGGCCCGCGAAGAAGGCAGTATTTT
clone size: NA; CDR3 length: 13; V gene: TRBV7-2; D gene: TRBD1; J gene: TRBJ2-5; CDR3 protein: CASSPGTDKTQDF; CDR3 DNA: TGTGCCAGCAGCCCCGGGACAGATAAGACCCAGGACTTC
clone size: many; CDR3 length: 14; V gene: TRBV29-1; D gene: TRBD2; J gene: TRBJ2-1; CDR3 protein: CSVDLAGGGREQFF; CDR3 DNA: TGCAGCGTTGATCTAGCGGGAGGGGGTCGTGAGCAGTTCTTC
clone size: many; CDR3 length: 13; V gene: TRBV29-1; D gene: NA; J gene: TRBJ2-7; CDR3 protein: CSVGGIFKYEQYF; CDR3 DNA: TGCAGCGTTGGTGGGATTTTTAAGTACGAGCAGTACTTC